The rows below give T cell receptor beta chains drawn from one sample of a study of T-cell memory formation after mild COVID-19. TCRdb used MiXCR to reprocess the 5' RACE reads, holding one entry per CDR3 protein. The sample consists of 100,000 to 150,000 distinct CDR3 sequences, approximately 5.9% of them appearing once. The sample consisted of PBMCs or a T cell subset sorted from them (not recorded which). The receptors here all came from an adult woman who had mild COVID-19 (a few samples of this study predate the infection). Cell type and time point are not known. Each CDR3 is given with its conserved first and last residue. D genes are given only for firm matches. Clone size is shown for a subset of rows, as once, few, many or a class of expanded clone.

TRBJ1-1,few,TRBV12-3/TRBV12-4,NA,TGTGCCAGCAGTTTCGAAGGAGGGGCAGGGACTGAAGCTTTCTTT,CASSFEGGAGTEAFF
TRBJ1-2,few,TRBV3-1,NA,TGTGCCAGCGGCGATTTCGGCGGCTACACCTTC,CASGDFGGYTF
TRBJ2-1,many,TRBV12-3/TRBV12-4,NA,TGTGCCAGCACCACGGACAGCCCCAATGAGCAGTTCTTC,CASTTDSPNEQFF
TRBJ2-1,many,TRBV29-1,NA,TGCAGCGTGTATATCAGGGCGAATGAGCAGTTCTTC,CSVYIRANEQFF
TRBJ2-7,few,TRBV7-3,NA,TGTGCCAGCAGCTTAAGGGGCGACGGGGGCTACGAGCAGTACTTC,CASSLRGDGGYEQYF
TRBJ2-7,many,TRBV29-1,NA,TGCAGCGTTGTCGTGTCCGGCTACGAGCAGTACTTC,CSVVVSGYEQYF
TRBJ2-5,NA,TRBV6-5,TRBD2,TGTGCCAGCAGAGCTAGCGGGGTCAGGGAGACCCAGTACTTC,CASRASGVRETQYF
TRBJ2-3,few,TRBV6-2/TRBV6-3,NA,TGTGCCAGCAGCTCCTCGGGGGTTGGGACAGATACGCAGTATTTT,CASSSSGVGTDTQYF
TRBJ2-1,NA,TRBV15,NA,TGTGCCACCAGCAGAGATCTCTGGAATGAGCAGTTCTTC,CATSRDLWNEQFF
TRBJ2-7,many,TRBV5-1,NA,TGCGCCAGCAGCTCCGGAACATCCGCGGACGAGCAGTACTTC,CASSSGTSADEQYF
TRBJ2-2,few,TRBV7-2,TRBD1,TGTGCCAGCAGCGCGAGGGGGCCCATGACGAACACCGGGGAGCTGTTTTTT,CASSARGPMTNTGELFF
TRBJ2-1,many,TRBV24-1,NA,TGTGCCACCGCCAGGAGCTCCTACAATGAGCAGTTCTTC,CATARSSYNEQFF
TRBJ2-7,NA,TRBV19,TRBD1,TGTGCCAGTAGTATGGGGACAGGACACTCCTACGAGCAGTACTTC,CASSMGTGHSYEQYF
TRBJ2-7,few,TRBV12-3/TRBV12-4,TRBD2,TGTGCCAGCAGTTTGGGCGGGAGCGAATACGAGCAGTACTTC,CASSLGGSEYEQYF
TRBJ2-1,many,TRBV7-9,NA,TGTGCCAGCAGCTTAGGCGGGGGCAGGTACAATGAGCAGTTCTTC,CASSLGGGRYNEQFF
TRBJ1-1,many,TRBV7-9,TRBD1,TGTGCCAGCAGGGATGGGACAGGGGTTGGCACTGAAGCTTTCTTT,CASRDGTGVGTEAFF
TRBJ2-2,many,TRBV12-3/TRBV12-4,TRBD1,TGTGCCAGCAGTTTTAGAGACAGGGGGACCGGGGAGCTGTTTTTT,CASSFRDRGTGELFF
TRBJ2-3,many,TRBV20-1,TRBD2,TGCAGTGCTAGAGATGCTAGCGGGAGCGGGACAGATACGCAGTATTTT,CSARDASGSGTDTQYF
TRBJ2-3,many,TRBV9,NA,TGTGCCAGCAGCCCGCAACAGGGACGCACAGATACGCAGTATTTT,CASSPQQGRTDTQYF
TRBJ2-1,few,TRBV7-8,TRBD2,TGTGCCAGCAGCTTAGAACTTAGCGGGGGAAAGTTCTTC,CASSLELSGGKFF
TRBJ2-7,few,TRBV25-1,NA,TGTGCCAGCAGTGATCCCGGGACGTATCCCCACGAGCAGTACTTC,CASSDPGTYPHEQYF
TRBJ1-2,NA,TRBV3-1,NA,TGTGCCAGCAGCCAAGATTGGGGAGCGGGCGGCTACACCTTC,CASSQDWGAGGYTF
TRBJ1-1,NA,TRBV5-5,NA,TGTGCCAGCAGCTTGGTCTCAGGGTTGGCTGAAGCTTTCTTT,CASSLVSGLAEAFF
TRBJ2-3,few,TRBV24-1,NA,TGTGCCACCAGTGATAACCGGGGCCTGGGCACAGATACGCAGTATTTT,CATSDNRGLGTDTQYF
TRBJ2-7,few,TRBV2,TRBD2,TGTGCCAGCAGGCTGGGTCCGGGAGGCGAGCAGTACTTC,CASRLGPGGEQYF
TRBJ1-2,few,TRBV6-1,NA,TGTGCCAGCAGTGGCCAGAACTATGGCTACACCTTC,CASSGQNYGYTF
TRBJ2-1,NA,TRBV6-5,NA,TGTGCCAGCAGTTACCTCCCAGGGTATGGTGAGCAGTTCTTC,CASSYLPGYGEQFF
TRBJ2-1,few,TRBV6-2/TRBV6-3,TRBD2,TGTGCCAGCAGTTCCCCTGTAGCGGGAGCATACAATGAGCAGTTCTTC,CASSSPVAGAYNEQFF
TRBJ1-1,NA,TRBV12-3/TRBV12-4,TRBD1,TGTGCCAGCAAACTGGCAGGGGGCGCGTCTTCTTTCTTT,CASKLAGGASSFF
TRBJ2-3,many,TRBV4-1,TRBD2,TGCGCCAGCAGCCAGACCGGCCGGGGACTAGCGGGAGGCACAGATACGCAGTATTTT,CASSQTGRGLAGGTDTQYF
TRBJ2-2,NA,TRBV5-4,NA,TGTGCCAGCGGGCGGCTTGGGGACACCGGGGAGCTGTTTTTT,CASGRLGDTGELFF
TRBJ1-2,many,TRBV3-1,NA,TGTGCCAGCAGCCAACCATCAAGAGTCAGAGCCGCTAACTATGGCTACACCTTC,CASSQPSRVRAANYGYTF
TRBJ1-4,NA,TRBV6-1,TRBD1,TGTGCCAGCAGTACAGGGGGCTTAAAACTGTTTTTT,CASSTGGLKLFF
TRBJ2-1,NA,TRBV29-1,NA,TGCAGCGTTATGAGGAGTTTAGCTTACAATGAGCAGTTCTTC,CSVMRSLAYNEQFF
TRBJ1-5,few,TRBV30,NA,TGTGCCTGGAGGAGACCGACAGATTATAGCAATCAGCCCCAGCATTTT,CAWRRPTDYSNQPQHF
TRBJ1-1,many,TRBV24-1,TRBD1,TGTGCCACCACACAGGGGCGATTCACTGAAGCTTTCTTT,CATTQGRFTEAFF
TRBJ2-7,many,TRBV4-2,TRBD2,TGTGCCAGCAGCCAAGAGCGGGAGACCTACGAGCAGTACTTC,CASSQERETYEQYF
TRBJ2-5,many,TRBV6-4,TRBD1,TGTGCCAGAAAACACAGGGGGCACCTTCAAGAGACCCAGTACTTC,CARKHRGHLQETQYF
TRBJ2-3,many,TRBV12-3/TRBV12-4,NA,TGTGCCAGCAGTTTGTGGTCAGCAAGCACAGATACGCAGTATTTT,CASSLWSASTDTQYF
TRBJ2-6,few,TRBV10-3,TRBD2,TGTGCCATCAGTGCAGGACTAGCGGGGGACTCTGGGGCCAACGTCCTGACTTTC,CAISAGLAGDSGANVLTF
TRBJ1-4,NA,TRBV13,TRBD1,TGTGCCAGCAGTCTTAAACCCGGGACAGGGACCGAAAAACTGTTTTTT,CASSLKPGTGTEKLFF
TRBJ1-1,few,TRBV5-5,TRBD1,TGTGCCAGCAGCTGGACAGGTGGAAATCGTGGGACTGAAGCTTTCTTT,CASSWTGGNRGTEAFF
TRBJ2-3,many,TRBV12-3/TRBV12-4,TRBD2,TGTGCCAGCAGGCCCCAGACGGGACTAGCCGGGACGGCGTGGGATACGCAGTATTTT,CASRPQTGLAGTAWDTQYF
TRBJ1-1,few,TRBV7-2,TRBD1,TGTGCCAGCACCCCCCCGGGACAGGTGGCCACTGAAGCTTTCTTT,CASTPPGQVATEAFF
TRBJ1-2,many,TRBV6-5,NA,TGTGCCAGCAGTTACTCGGGGCGGACCTATGGCTACACCTTC,CASSYSGRTYGYTF
TRBJ2-1,many,TRBV20-1,TRBD2,TGCAGTGCTAGTCTAGCGGGAGTTAATGAGCAGTTCTTC,CSASLAGVNEQFF
TRBJ2-7,many,TRBV5-5,TRBD1,TGTGCCAGCAGCCCGGGACAGAAACGCGAGCAGTACTTC,CASSPGQKREQYF
TRBJ1-1,few,TRBV6-2/TRBV6-3,NA,TGTGCCAGCACCGAGCCACTGAACACTGAAGCTTTCTTT,CASTEPLNTEAFF
TRBJ1-5,NA,TRBV6-5,NA,TGTGCCAGCAGTTACGGCAGATATAGCAATCAGCCCCAGCATTTT,CASSYGRYSNQPQHF
TRBJ2-3,many,TRBV4-2,NA,TGTGCCAGCAGCCAAGTGTCAGATACGCAGTATTTT,CASSQVSDTQYF
TRBJ2-3,many,TRBV15,NA,TGTGCCACCAGCAGACCCGACAGACTCACAGATACGCAGTATTTT,CATSRPDRLTDTQYF
TRBJ2-5,many,TRBV5-1,NA,TGCGCCAGCAGCTTGGAAGAGACCCAGTACTTC,CASSLEETQYF
TRBJ2-2,NA,TRBV2,NA,TGTGCCAGCAGTGAGGGGGGCGCTATCGGGGAGCTGTTTTTT,CASSEGGAIGELFF
TRBJ1-1,many,TRBV12-3/TRBV12-4,NA,TGCGCCAGCAGCTTTGGGCAACGGAACACTGAAGCTTTCTTT,CASSFGQRNTEAFF
TRBJ2-2,few,TRBV29-1,TRBD1,TGCAGCGCGGGACAGGGGGCAATCGGGGAGCTGTTTTTT,CSAGQGAIGELFF
TRBJ2-1,NA,TRBV7-6,TRBD1,TGTGCCAGCAGCTTAAGAAGGGGGACAGGTCTGCGCGGACTGAACAATGAGCAGTTCTTC,CASSLRRGTGLRGLNNEQFF
TRBJ2-1,many,TRBV5-1,TRBD1,TGCGCCAGCAGCTTGGGGCTCGGACAGGGCAATGAGCAGTTCTTC,CASSLGLGQGNEQFF
TRBJ2-7,few,TRBV5-1,TRBD1,TGCGCCAGCAGCTTGGGCAGGGGGCGAAGGTACGAGCAGTACTTC,CASSLGRGRRYEQYF
TRBJ1-2,many,TRBV7-3,TRBD1,TGTGCCAGCAGCCAGGGGACAGGCTATGGCTACACCTTC,CASSQGTGYGYTF